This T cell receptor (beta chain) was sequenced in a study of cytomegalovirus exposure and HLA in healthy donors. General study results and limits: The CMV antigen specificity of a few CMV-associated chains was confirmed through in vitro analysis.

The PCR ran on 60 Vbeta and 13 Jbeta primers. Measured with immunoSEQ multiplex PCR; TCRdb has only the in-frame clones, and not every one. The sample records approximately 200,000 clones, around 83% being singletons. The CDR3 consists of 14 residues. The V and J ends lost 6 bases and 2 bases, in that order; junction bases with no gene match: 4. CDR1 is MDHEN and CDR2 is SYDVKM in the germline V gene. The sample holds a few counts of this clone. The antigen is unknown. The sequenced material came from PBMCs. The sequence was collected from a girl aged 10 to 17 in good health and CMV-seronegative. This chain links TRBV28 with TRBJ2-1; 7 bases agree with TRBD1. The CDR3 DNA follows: TGTGCCAGCAGCTTGGGACAGACCTACAATGAGCAGTTCTTC. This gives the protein CASSLGQTYNEQFF. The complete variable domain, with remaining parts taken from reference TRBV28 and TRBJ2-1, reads DVKVTQSSRYLVKRTGEKVFLECVQDMDHENMFWYRQDPGLGLRLIYFSYDVKMKEKGDIPEGYSVSREKKERFSLILESASTNQTSMYLCASSLGQTYNEQFFGPGTRLTVL.